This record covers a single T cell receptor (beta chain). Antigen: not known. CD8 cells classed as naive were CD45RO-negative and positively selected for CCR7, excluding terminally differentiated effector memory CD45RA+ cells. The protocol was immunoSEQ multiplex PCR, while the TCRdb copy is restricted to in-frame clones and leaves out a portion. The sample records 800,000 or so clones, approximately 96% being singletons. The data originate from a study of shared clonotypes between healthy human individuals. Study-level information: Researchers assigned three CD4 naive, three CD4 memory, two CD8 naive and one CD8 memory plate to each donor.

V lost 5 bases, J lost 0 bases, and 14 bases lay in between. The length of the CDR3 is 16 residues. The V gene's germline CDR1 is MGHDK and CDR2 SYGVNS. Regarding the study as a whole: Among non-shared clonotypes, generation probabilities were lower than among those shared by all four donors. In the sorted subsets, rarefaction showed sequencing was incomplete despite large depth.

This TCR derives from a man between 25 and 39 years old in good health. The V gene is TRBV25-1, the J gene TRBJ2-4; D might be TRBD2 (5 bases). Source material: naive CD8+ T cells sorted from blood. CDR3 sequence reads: CASSHWSGRAKNIQYF. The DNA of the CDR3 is TGTGCCAGCAGTCACTGGAGCGGTCGAGCCAAAAACATTCAGTACTTC.